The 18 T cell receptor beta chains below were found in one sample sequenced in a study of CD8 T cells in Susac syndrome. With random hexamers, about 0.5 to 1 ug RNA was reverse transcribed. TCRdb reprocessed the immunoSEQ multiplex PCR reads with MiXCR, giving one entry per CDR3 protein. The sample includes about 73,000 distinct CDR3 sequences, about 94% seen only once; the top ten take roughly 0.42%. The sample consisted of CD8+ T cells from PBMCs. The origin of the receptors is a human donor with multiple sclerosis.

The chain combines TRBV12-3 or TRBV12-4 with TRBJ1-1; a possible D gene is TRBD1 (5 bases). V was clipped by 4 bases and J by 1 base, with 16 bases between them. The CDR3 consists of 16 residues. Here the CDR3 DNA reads TGTGCCAGCAGTTATGGGACCGCCCGGAGGAACACTGAAGCTTTCTTT. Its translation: CASSYGTARRNTEAFF.

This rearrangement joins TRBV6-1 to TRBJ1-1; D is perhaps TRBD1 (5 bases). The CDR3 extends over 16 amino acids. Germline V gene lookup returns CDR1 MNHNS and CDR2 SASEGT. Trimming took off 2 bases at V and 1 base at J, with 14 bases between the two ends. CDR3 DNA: TGTGCCAGCAGTGAAATCCCCGGGACGGGGAACACTGAAGCTTTCTTT. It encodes CASSEIPGTGNTEAFF.

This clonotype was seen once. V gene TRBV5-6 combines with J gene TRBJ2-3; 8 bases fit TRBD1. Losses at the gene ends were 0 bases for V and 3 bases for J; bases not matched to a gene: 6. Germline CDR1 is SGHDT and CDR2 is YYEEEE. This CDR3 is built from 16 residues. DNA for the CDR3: TGTGCCAGCAGCTTGGTTGCGGACAGGGAAACAGATACGCAGTATTTT. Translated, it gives CASSLVADRETDTQYF.

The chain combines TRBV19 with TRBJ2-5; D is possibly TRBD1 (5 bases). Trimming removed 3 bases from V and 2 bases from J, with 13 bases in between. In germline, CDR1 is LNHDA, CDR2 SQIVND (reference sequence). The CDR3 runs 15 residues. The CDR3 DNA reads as TGTGCCAGTAGTATCTCCAGGGATCCACAAGAGACCCAGTACTTC. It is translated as CASSISRDPQETQYF.

The CDR3 is CASSEVGGALNEQFF. The CDR3, as DNA: TGTGCCAGCAGTGAGGTGGGGGGCGCCCTTAATGAGCAGTTCTTC. The chain links TRBV2 to TRBJ2-1, with D perhaps being TRBD1 or TRBD2 (6 bases each). CDR1 SNHLY and CDR2 FYNNEI come from the germline V gene. V was shortened by 3 bases and J by 7 bases, with 16 bases between the two germline ends. This CDR3 comprises 15 residues.

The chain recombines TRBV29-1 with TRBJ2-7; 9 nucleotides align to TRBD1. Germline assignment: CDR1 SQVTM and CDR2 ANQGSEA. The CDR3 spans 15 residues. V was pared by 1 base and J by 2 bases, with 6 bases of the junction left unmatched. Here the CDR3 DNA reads TGCAGCGTTGAAGGATGGGGACAGGGAACCTACGAGCAGTACTTC. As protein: CSVEGWGQGTYEQYF.

Here the CDR3 reads CASSGAPLNGYTF. DNA for the CDR3: TGTGCCAGCAGCGGCGCCCCGTTAAATGGCTACACCTTC. This chain connects TRBV9 to TRBJ1-2, with D uncertain. With 3 bases removed from V and 6 bases from J, the gap between germline ends came to 12 bases. Per germline, CDR1 SGDLS and CDR2 YYNGEE. The CDR3 totals 13 residues.

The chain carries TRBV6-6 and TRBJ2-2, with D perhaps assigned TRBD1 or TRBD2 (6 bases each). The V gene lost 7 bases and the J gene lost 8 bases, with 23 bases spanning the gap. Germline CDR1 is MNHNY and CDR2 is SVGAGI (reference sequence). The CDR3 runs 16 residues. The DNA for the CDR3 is TGTGCCAGCACCCGGGGGACACTCGACGTCCAAGGGGAGCTGTTTTTT. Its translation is CASTRGTLDVQGELFF.

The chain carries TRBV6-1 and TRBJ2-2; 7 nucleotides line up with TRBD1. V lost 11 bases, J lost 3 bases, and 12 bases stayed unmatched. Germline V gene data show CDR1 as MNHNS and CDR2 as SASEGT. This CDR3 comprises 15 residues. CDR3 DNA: TGTGCCTCACTAACTCCGGGACAGTACACCGGGGAGCTGTTTTTT. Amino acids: CASLTPGQYTGELFF.

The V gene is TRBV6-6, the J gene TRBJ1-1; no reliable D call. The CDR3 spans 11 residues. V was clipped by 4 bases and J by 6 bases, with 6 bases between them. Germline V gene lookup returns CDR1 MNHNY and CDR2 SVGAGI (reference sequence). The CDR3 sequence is CASSSGSEAFF. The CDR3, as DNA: TGTGCCAGCAGTTCTGGATCTGAAGCTTTCTTT.

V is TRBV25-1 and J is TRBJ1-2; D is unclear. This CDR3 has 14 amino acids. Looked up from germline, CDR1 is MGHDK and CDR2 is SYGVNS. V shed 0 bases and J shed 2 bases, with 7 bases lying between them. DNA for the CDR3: TGTGCCAGCAGTGAATATTTGGGGAACTATGGCTACACCTTC. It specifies CASSEYLGNYGYTF.

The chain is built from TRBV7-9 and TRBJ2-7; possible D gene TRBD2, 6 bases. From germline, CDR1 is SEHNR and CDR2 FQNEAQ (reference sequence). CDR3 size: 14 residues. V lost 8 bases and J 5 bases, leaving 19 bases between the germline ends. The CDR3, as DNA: TGTGCCAGCTCCAGGGACGGGAGTACCCACGAGCAGTACTTC. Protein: CASSRDGSTHEQYF. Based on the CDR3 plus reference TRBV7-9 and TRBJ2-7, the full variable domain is DTGVSQNPRHKITKRGQNVTFRCDPISEHNRLYWYRQTLGQGPEFLTYFQNEAQLEKSRLLSDRFSAERPKGSFSTLEIQRTEQGDSAMYLCASSRDGSTHEQYFGPGTRLTVT.

The CDR3: CASSQGQGRETQYF. The DNA of the CDR3 is TGTGCCAGCAGCCAAGGACAGGGCCGAGAGACCCAGTACTTC. V usage is TRBV7-3 and J usage is TRBJ2-5; 8 bases line up with TRBD1. This CDR3 is built from 14 residues. With V trimmed by 5 bases and J by 4 bases, 6 bases remained unmatched. The germline CDR1 and CDR2 sequences are SGHTA and FQGTGA.

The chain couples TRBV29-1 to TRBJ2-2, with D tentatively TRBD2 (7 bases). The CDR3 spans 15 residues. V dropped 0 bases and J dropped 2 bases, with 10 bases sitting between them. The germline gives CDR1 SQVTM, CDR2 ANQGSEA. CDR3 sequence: CSVEEGGLNTGELFF. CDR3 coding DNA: TGCAGCGTTGAAGAGGGGGGGCTCAACACCGGGGAGCTGTTTTTT.

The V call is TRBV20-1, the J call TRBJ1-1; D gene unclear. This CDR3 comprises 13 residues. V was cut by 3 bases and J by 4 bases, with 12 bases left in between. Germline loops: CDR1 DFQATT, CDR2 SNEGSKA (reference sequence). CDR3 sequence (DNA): TGCAGTGCTAGTCCCGGGAGCGGCACTGAAGCTTTCTTT. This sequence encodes CSASPGSGTEAFF.

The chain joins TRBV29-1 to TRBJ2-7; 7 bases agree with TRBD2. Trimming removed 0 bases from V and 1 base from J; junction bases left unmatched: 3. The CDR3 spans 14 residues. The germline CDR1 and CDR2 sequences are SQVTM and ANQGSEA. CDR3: CSVEEGGTSYEQYF. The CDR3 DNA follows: TGCAGCGTTGAAGAGGGGGGGACTTCCTACGAGCAGTACTTC.

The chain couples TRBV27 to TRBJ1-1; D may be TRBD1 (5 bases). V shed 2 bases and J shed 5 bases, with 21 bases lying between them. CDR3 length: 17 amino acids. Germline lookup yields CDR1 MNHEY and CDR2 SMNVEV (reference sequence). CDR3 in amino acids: CASSLVSSGGVETEAFF. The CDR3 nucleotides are TGTGCCAGCAGTTTAGTTAGTAGTGGAGGGGTTGAAACTGAAGCTTTCTTT.

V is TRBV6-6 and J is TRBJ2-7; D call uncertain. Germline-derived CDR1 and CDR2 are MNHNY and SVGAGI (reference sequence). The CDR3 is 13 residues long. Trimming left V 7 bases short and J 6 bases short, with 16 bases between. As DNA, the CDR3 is TGTGCCAGCACCCCCCGATCCTTTGGCGAGCAGTACTTC. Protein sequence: CASTPRSFGEQYF.